This T cell receptor beta chain was retrieved from a study of cytomegalovirus exposure and HLA in healthy donors. Study conclusions and caveats: Accurate HLA-A and HLA-B prediction from TCR beta sequences was reported for most subjects. In vitro confirmation showed three CMV-associated chains to be CMV antigen specific. Relative to the 666-donor mean, N-insertions were reportedly fewer in an Asian-associated ancestry cluster in a later analysis.

CDR1 SGHTA and CDR2 FQGNSA come from the germline V gene. Trimming took 5 bases from V and 2 from J; bases not matched to a gene: 2. The CDR3 spans 14 residues. Use of 60 Vbeta and 13 Jbeta primers characterized the PCR. Libraries were prepared by immunoSEQ multiplex PCR; TCRdb keeps only in-frame clonotypes and omits some of them. The table has about 100,000 clones, around 80% seen once; the top ten hold around 0.74%. Notes on this clone: Its target is unknown.

Samples came from healthy bone marrow donors. This TCR derives from a woman aged 55-69 years in good health and CMV-seronegative. The chain recombines TRBV7-2 with TRBJ1-2; 10 nucleotides line up with TRBD1. Sequencing used PBMCs. CDR3 amino acids: CASSRTGGNYGYTF. The CDR3 DNA reads TGTGCCAGCAGCCGGACAGGGGGAAACTATGGCTACACCTTC.